What follows are 9 T cell receptor beta chains derived from one specimen sequenced in a study of cytomegalovirus exposure and HLA in healthy donors. Primers included in the PCR were 60 Vbeta and 13 Jbeta primers. Produced via immunoSEQ multiplex PCR; TCRdb's table is partial and in-frame only. The sample consists of 150,000 or so clones, around 78% of them appearing once. The sequencing input was PBMCs. These receptors all come from a woman in her late teens or twenties in good health and CMV-seronegative.

This chain joins TRBV28 and TRBJ1-3, with 7 bases lining up with TRBD1. V lost 9 bases, J lost 0 bases, and 5 bases stayed unmatched. The germline V gene has CDR1 MDHEN and CDR2 SYDVKM. CDR3 size: 14 residues. CDR3 coding DNA: TGTGCCAGTGGACAGGCCTACTCTGGAAACACCATATATTTT. Its protein product is CASGQAYSGNTIYF.

The chain joins TRBV7-9 to TRBJ2-2; 8 nucleotides agree with TRBD1. V shed 1 base, J shed 6 bases, and the junction held 4 bases outside the gene matches. Germline V gives CDR1 SEHNR, CDR2 FQNEAQ (reference sequence). CDR3 length: 15 residues. CDR3 nucleotide sequence: TGTGCCAGCAGCTTAGTGGGGACAGGCCCCGGGGAGCTGTTTTTT. Its protein is CASSLVGTGPGELFF.

This clone was seen a few times. The chain is built from TRBV7-2 and TRBJ1-1; D gene uncertain. This CDR3 comprises 17 residues. Trimming pared 5 bases from V and 3 bases from J, leaving 22 bases between. Germline assignment: CDR1 SGHTA and CDR2 FQGNSA. As DNA, the CDR3 is TGTGCCAGCAGCCAACTTCGGGATATTTTCTCAGACACTGAAGCTTTCTTT. Translated, it gives CASSQLRDIFSDTEAFF.

This clone appeared a few times. The chain couples TRBV27 to TRBJ2-7; TRBD1 agrees at 8 bases. Germline V lookup: CDR1 MNHEY, CDR2 SMNVEV (reference sequence). V shed 8 bases and J 7 bases; nucleotides not matched to a gene: 16. The CDR3 is made up of 15 amino acids. CDR3 protein: CASSPRGRDLWEQYV. In nucleotides, the CDR3 is TGTGCCAGCTCCCCCAGGGGGCGGGACCTGTGGGAGCAGTACGTC.

The V and J genes are TRBV27 and TRBJ1-5; 7 bases line up with TRBD1. Per the germline V gene, CDR1 is MNHEY and CDR2 is SMNVEV (reference sequence). V gave up 3 bases and J gave up 5 bases; unmatched junction bases: 7. The CDR3 is 15 residues long. In DNA form, the CDR3 reads TGTGCCAGCAGTTTCCCCGGACAGGAGGATCAGCCCCAGCATTTT. Translated: CASSFPGQEDQPQHF.

CDR3 protein: CASSHGQREAFF. CDR3 bases: TGTGCCAGTAGCCACGGACAACGTGAAGCTTTCTTT. V usage is TRBV19 and J usage is TRBJ1-1; TRBD1 is a possible D gene (5 bases). The CDR3 consists of 12 residues. Trimming cost V 6 bases and J 7 bases, with 12 bases left between them. Germline values: CDR1 LNHDA, CDR2 SQIVND (reference sequence).

The chain carries TRBV5-6 and TRBJ2-1; TRBD1 aligns across 9 bases. CDR3 length: 15 residues. Trimming took 2 bases from V and 4 from J; bases not matched to a gene: 4. Germline V gene sequence: CDR1 SGHDT, CDR2 YYEEEE. Written as DNA, the CDR3 is TGTGCCAGCAGCTTCCGGGACAGGGTATACAATGAGCAGTTCTTC. Protein: CASSFRDRVYNEQFF.

There are a few counts of this clone. V is TRBV29-1 and J is TRBJ1-1; a weak D match, TRBD1 (6 bases). Trimming stripped 7 bases from V and 5 bases from J, with 14 bases between. The CDR3 consists of 12 residues. Germline V CDR1 and CDR2: SQVTM, ANQGSEA. CDR3 loop: CSAEGGRTEAFF. CDR3 coding DNA: TGCAGCGCCGAGGGGGGGAGGACTGAAGCTTTCTTT.

This clone was found once. The chain couples TRBV10-1 to TRBJ2-7, with D unclear. The CDR3 extends over 11 amino acids. Germline CDR1 is WNHNN and CDR2 is SYGVQD (reference sequence). Trimming shortened V by 9 bases and J by 3 bases, and 9 bases separated the two germline ends. The chain's CDR3 is CASSRGYEQYV. Written as DNA, the CDR3 is TGCGCCAGTTCCCGAGGCTACGAGCAGTACGTC.